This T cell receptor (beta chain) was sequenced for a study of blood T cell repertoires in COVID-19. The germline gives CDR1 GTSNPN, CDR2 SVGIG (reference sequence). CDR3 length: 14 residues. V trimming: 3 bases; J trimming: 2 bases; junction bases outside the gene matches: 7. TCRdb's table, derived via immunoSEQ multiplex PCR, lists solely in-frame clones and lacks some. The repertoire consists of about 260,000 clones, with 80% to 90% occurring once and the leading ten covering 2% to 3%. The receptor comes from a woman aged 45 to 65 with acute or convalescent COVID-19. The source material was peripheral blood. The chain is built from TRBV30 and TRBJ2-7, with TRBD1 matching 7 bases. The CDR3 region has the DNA TGTGCCTGGAGAAAGACAGGGACAACCTACGAGCAGTACTTC. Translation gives CAWRKTGTTYEQYF.